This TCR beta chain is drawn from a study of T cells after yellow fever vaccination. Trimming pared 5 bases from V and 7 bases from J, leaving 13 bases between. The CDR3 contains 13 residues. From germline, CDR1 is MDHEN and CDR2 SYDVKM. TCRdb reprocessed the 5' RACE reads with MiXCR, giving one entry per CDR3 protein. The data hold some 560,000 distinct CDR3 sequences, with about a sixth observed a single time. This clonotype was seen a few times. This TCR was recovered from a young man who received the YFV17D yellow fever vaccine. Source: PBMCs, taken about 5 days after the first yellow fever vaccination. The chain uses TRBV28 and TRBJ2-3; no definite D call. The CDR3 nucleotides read TGTGCCAGCAGTATACCCCCTGGGAATACGCAGTATTTT. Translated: CASSIPPGNTQYF. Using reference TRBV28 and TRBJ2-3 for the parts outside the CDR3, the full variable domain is DVKVTQSSRYLVKRTGEKVFLECVQDMDHENMFWYRQDPGLGLRLIYFSYDVKMKEKGDIPEGYSVSREKKERFSLILESASTNQTSMYLCASSIPPGNTQYFGPGTRLTVL.